The clone carrying this T cell receptor beta chain has more than one count but fewer than ten. Its antigen remains unknown. Trimming at V came to 6 bases and at J to 1 base, leaving 14 bases not matched to a gene. CDR1 is DFQATT, CDR2 SNEGSKA, per germline (reference sequence). The CDR3 extends over 18 amino acids. Time point defined: persistent/refractory GD, antithyroid drugs over 5 years with positive TRAb. Construction of the TCR library relied on RNA isolated from PBMCs. Graves' disease diagnosis relied on American Thyroid Association guidelines. From each patient, around 8.7 milliliters of peripheral blood was drawn and collected into an EDTA anticoagulant tube. The sample belongs to a study of regulatory T cells in long-lasting Graves disease. General study findings and limits: It was in persistent disease that TRBV28, TRBJ1-2 and TRBJ2-5 were favored.

The TCR beta library used iRepertoire HTBI primers with Arm-PCR amplification of CDR3. TCRdb independently ran MiXCR on the multiplex PCR reads; one entry per CDR3 protein. The sample includes over 650,000 distinct CDR3 sequences, 30% of them seen just once. The receptor was derived from a female donor with Graves disease. Sequencing used peripheral blood mononuclear cells (PBMCs), obtained when the disease was refractory, from a patient treated with antithyroid drugs. V usage is TRBV20-1 and J usage is TRBJ2-5; 13 nucleotides line up with TRBD2. CDR3 in DNA: TGCAGTGCAACCCCAGGGACTAGCGGGACCTTATCCCAAGAGACCCAGTACTTC. Amino acid sequence: CSATPGTSGTLSQETQYF.